Below, 7 T cell receptor beta chains from the same sample are listed, as sequenced in a study of early T cells in non-severe SARS-CoV-2 infection. MiXCR, applied by TCRdb to the 5' RACE reads, yields one record per CDR3 protein. The sample shows roughly 56,000 distinct CDR3 sequences, roughly 16% of them seen only once. Sequencing used whole blood, obtained at baseline. The receptors come from an adult who was a healthcare worker with PCR-confirmed SARS-CoV-2 infection or an uninfected control (not recorded which).

This clonotype was seen a few times. The chain carries TRBV7-2 and TRBJ1-1; D remains ambiguous. The CDR3 consists of 14 residues. The germline gives CDR1 SGHTA, CDR2 FQGNSA. Trimming stripped 2 bases from V and 5 bases from J, with 12 bases between. Written as DNA, the CDR3 is TGTGCCAGCAGCTTAATGGGGTTCGGGACTGAAGCTTTCTTT. The encoded protein is CASSLMGFGTEAFF.

Comments on this clonotype: The junction departs from germline at one end; a sequencing error may be responsible. J is TRBJ2-7 and V is TRBV27; a weak D match, TRBD1 (6 bases). The CDR3 runs to 11 residues. Looked up from germline, CDR1 is MNHEY and CDR2 is SMNVEV (reference sequence). This chain's CDR3 is CASRNSGHLIF. Written as DNA, the CDR3 is TGTGCCAGCAGAAACTCGGGACATTTAATCTTC.

This clonotype appeared a few times. The chain couples TRBV29-1 to TRBJ2-7, with a weak D call TRBD1 (5 bases). The germline CDR1 and CDR2 sequences are SQVTM and ANQGSEA. There are 11 residues in the CDR3. V was cut by 7 bases and J by 6 bases, with 13 bases left in between. CDR3 loop: CSARLGREQYF. CDR3 in DNA: TGCAGCGCTAGACTGGGGCGCGAGCAGTACTTC.

This clonotype was seen many times. This chain connects TRBV7-8 to TRBJ2-2; TRBD1 is a possible D gene (6 bases). Germline CDR1 and CDR2: SGHVS and FQNEAQ. V shed 4 bases and J shed 7 bases, with 19 bases lying between them. The CDR3 has 16 residues. CDR3 coding DNA: TGTGCCAGCAGCTCCTTTCAGGGGATAATATACGGGGAGCTGTTTTTT. Its protein product is CASSSFQGIIYGELFF.

This rearrangement joins TRBV12-3 or TRBV12-4 to TRBJ1-6; D is ambiguous. This CDR3 region has 14 residues. V was pared by 2 bases and J by 9 bases, with 11 bases between. CDR3 region: CASSLRYLPSPLHF. For the CDR3, the DNA is TGTGCCAGCAGTTTACGGTATTTGCCTTCACCCCTCCACTTT.

This clonotype was seen repeatedly, ten times or more. CDR3 residues: CSVRTSGGELFF. CDR3 sequence (DNA): TGCAGCGTTCGAACTAGCGGCGGGGAGCTGTTTTTT. This chain uses TRBV29-1 with TRBJ2-2, with 8 bases matching TRBD2. Trimming cost V 5 bases and J 7 bases; bases outside gene matches: 3. The length of the CDR3 is 12 residues. Germline CDR1 is SQVTM and CDR2 is ANQGSEA.

V and J are TRBV20-1 and TRBJ2-1; 11 bases align to TRBD2. J gave up 5 bases and V 3 bases, and 9 bases lay outside the gene matches. CDR1 is DFQATT, CDR2 SNEGSKA, per germline (reference sequence). This CDR3 has 16 amino acids. CDR3 bases: TGCAGTGCTAGTGACCCTAGCGGGGGGACCGACAATGAGCAGTTCTTC. It yields the protein CSASDPSGGTDNEQFF.